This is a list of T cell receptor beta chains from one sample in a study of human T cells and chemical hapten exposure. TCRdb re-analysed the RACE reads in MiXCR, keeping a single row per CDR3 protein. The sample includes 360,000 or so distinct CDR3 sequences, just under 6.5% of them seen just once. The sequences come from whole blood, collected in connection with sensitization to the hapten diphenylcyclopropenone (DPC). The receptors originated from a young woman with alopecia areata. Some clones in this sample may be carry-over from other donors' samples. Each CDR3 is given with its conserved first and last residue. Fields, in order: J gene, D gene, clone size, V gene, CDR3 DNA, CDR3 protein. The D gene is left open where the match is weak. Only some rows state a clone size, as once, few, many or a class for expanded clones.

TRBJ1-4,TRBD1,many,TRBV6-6,TGTGCCAGCAGTTATGGACAGGGAGGTGGGGAAAAACTGTTTTTT,CASSYGQGGGEKLFF
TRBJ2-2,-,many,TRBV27,TGTGCCAGCAGTTCTTACACCGGGGAGCTGTTTTTT,CASSSYTGELFF
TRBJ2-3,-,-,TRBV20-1,TGCAGTGCAGTTTCCCGCACAGATACGCAGTATTTT,CSAVSRTDTQYF
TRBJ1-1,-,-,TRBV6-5,TGTGCCAGCAGTTACGGGTCAGGGAACACTGAAGCTTTCTTT,CASSYGSGNTEAFF
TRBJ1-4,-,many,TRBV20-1,TGCAGTGCTACCGAGGGGACCGATGAAAAACTGTTTTTT,CSATEGTDEKLFF
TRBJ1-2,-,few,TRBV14,TGTGCCAGCAGCCAAGCTACAGGTTACTATGGCTACACCTTC,CASSQATGYYGYTF
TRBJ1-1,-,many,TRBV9,TGTGCCAGCAGCGCCGGACAGACCCCGAACACTGAAGCTTTCTTT,CASSAGQTPNTEAFF
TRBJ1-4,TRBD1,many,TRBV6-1,TGTGCCAGCATCAGGACAGGTGAAAAACTGTTTTTT,CASIRTGEKLFF
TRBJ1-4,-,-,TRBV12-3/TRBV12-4,TGTGCCAGCAGTTTGGCAGGGGTACCTAATGAAAAACTGTTTTTT,CASSLAGVPNEKLFF
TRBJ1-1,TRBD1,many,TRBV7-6,TGTGCCAGCAGTTTACAGGGGGCTCGATATTCTGAAGCTTTCTTT,CASSLQGARYSEAFF
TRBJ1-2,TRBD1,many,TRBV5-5,TGTGCCAGCAGGCCGGGACAGGGTAGCTATGGCTACACCTTC,CASRPGQGSYGYTF
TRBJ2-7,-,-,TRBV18,TGTGCCAGCTCACCCCCAACCTACGAGCAGTACTTC,CASSPPTYEQYF
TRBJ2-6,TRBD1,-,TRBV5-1,TGCGCCAGCAGCTTGGGCGGACAGGGGGCGATCGGGGCCAACGTCCTGACTTTC,CASSLGGQGAIGANVLTF
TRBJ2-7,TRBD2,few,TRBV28,TGTGCCAGCAGGCTCTTAGAGCGGGGGGGCGGCGAGCAGTACTTC,CASRLLERGGGEQYF
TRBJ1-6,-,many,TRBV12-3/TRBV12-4,TGTGCCAGCACCCGTGTCGTCGGCTCCTATAATTCACCCCTCCACTTT,CASTRVVGSYNSPLHF
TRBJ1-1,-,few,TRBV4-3,TGCGCCAGCAGCCCGCAGTACACGGAGAACACTGAAGCTTTCTTT,CASSPQYTENTEAFF
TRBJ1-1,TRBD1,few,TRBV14,TGTGCCAGCAGCCTAGGGACAGGGGGCCACACTGAAGCTTTCTTT,CASSLGTGGHTEAFF
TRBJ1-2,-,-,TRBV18,TGTGCCAGCTCACCAGCAGGGCCCTATGGCTACACCTTC,CASSPAGPYGYTF
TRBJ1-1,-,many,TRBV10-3,TGTGCCATCAGTGTTGATCGGGATAGCACTGAAGCTTTCTTT,CAISVDRDSTEAFF
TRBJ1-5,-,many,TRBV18,TGTGCCAGCTCACCGGCGGGCCGGCAGCCCCAGCATTTT,CASSPAGRQPQHF
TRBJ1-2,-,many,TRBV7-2,TGTGCCAGCAGCTTAGCGCCTGGGGAGGCTAACTATGGCTACACCTTC,CASSLAPGEANYGYTF
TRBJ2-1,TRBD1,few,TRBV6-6,TGTGCCAGCAGTTGGGGACAGTACTACAATGAGCAGTTCTTC,CASSWGQYYNEQFF
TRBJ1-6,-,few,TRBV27,TGTGCCAGCAGTTATACCGGGACGCTGGGTTCACCCCTCCACTTT,CASSYTGTLGSPLHF
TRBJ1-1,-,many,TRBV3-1,TGTGCCAGCAGCCCCCTCACTTCTTTTAAAGCTTTCTTT,CASSPLTSFKAFF
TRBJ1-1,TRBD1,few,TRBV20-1,TGCAGTGCTAGGACAGGGGGCGCTGGGACTGAAGCTTTCTTT,CSARTGGAGTEAFF
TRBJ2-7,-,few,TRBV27,TGTGCCAGCAGTACCGGGGTCCTCTACGAGCAGTACTTC,CASSTGVLYEQYF
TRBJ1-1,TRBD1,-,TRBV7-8,TGTGCCAGCAGCCCCTCCAAGCCGGACAGGGGGGACGCTTTCTTT,CASSPSKPDRGDAFF
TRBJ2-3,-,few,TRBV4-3,TGCGCCAGCAGCGAAAAACAGGCCTATGATACGCAGTATTTT,CASSEKQAYDTQYF
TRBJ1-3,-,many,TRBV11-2,TGTGCCAGCAGCTCGAGGGACTCTGGAAACACCATATATTTT,CASSSRDSGNTIYF
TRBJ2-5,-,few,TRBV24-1,TGTGCCACCAGTGATTGGAACAGGGAAGAGACCCAGTACTTC,CATSDWNREETQYF
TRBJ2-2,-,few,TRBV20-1,TGCAGTGCCCTTAAAGGACGGACCGGGGAGCTGTTTTTT,CSALKGRTGELFF
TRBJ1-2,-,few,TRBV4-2,TGTGCCAGCAGCCAAGTAGGGGGGGGCAGCTATGGCTACACCTTC,CASSQVGGGSYGYTF